Listed below are T cell receptor beta chains from one sample, sequenced in a study of Ad26.COV2.S vaccination and SARS-CoV-2 variants. The assay was immunoSEQ multiplex PCR, and TCRdb's table has in-frame clones only and misses some. The sample records around 350,000 clones, about 85% being singletons. The input for sequencing was peripheral blood, taken in a trial of Ad26.COV2.S vaccine versus placebo. All receptors derive from a person aged 18-65 years who received the Ad26.COV2.S COVID-19 vaccine or a placebo. The conserved cysteine and the conserved F or W are not part of the CDR3 here. The order of the fields is J gene, clone size, CDR3 length, V gene, CDR3 protein. Some rows mark clone size as missing; the rest say once, few, many or name a class of expanded clone.

TRBJ2-2,once,14,TRBV27,ASSSPGQGPTGELF
TRBJ1-5,NA,12,TRBV6-2/TRBV6-3,ASSTRRSNQPQH
TRBJ1-2,NA,14,TRBV19,ASSPTGTGTPYGYT
TRBJ2-1,NA,13,TRBV9,ASSVRGQGGDEQF
TRBJ2-7,NA,12,TRBV2,ASSSRGQDYEQY
TRBJ1-4,NA,9,TRBV25-1,ASSGHLKLF
TRBJ2-7,once,9,TRBV7-2,ASSPEFGQY
TRBJ2-2,NA,9,TRBV7-2,ASSSMGELF
TRBJ1-1,NA,11,TRBV2,ASRGRLNTEAF
TRBJ1-6,few,13,TRBV7-2,ASSGGHLYNSPLH
TRBJ2-7,NA,11,TRBV11-2,ASSLDRADEQY
TRBJ1-2,NA,11,TRBV11-2,ASSFPDSYGYT
TRBJ2-2,few,12,TRBV27,ASRLFLNTGELF
TRBJ1-2,once,10,TRBV5-1,ASRERSQGYT
TRBJ2-3,NA,14,TRBV7-2,ASSPYNSLNTDTQY
TRBJ2-4,NA,14,TRBV7-4,ASSSRQGIAKNIQY
TRBJ2-3,NA,14,TRBV5-4,ASSPGGVRSTDTQY
TRBJ2-3,NA,13,TRBV30,AWSVLREGTDTQY
TRBJ1-1,once,11,TRBV6-5,ASSPRDNREAF
TRBJ2-7,NA,11,TRBV11-2,ASSSDRGAEQY
TRBJ2-3,NA,10,TRBV12-3/TRBV12-4,ASSLLRDTQY
TRBJ1-2,many,11,TRBV30,AWSVGRVEGYT
TRBJ1-6,NA,13,TRBV6-5,ASSSGGTWNSPLH
TRBJ2-3,NA,13,TRBV27,ASSRSGIGTDTQY
TRBJ2-7,once,12,TRBV7-9,ASSLGQGRYEQY
TRBJ2-7,NA,10,TRBV14,ASSRSPYEQY
TRBJ2-2,NA,13,TRBV7-2,ASSLDVRTTGELF
TRBJ1-1,NA,12,TRBV6-6,ASSYSTANTEAF
TRBJ2-3,NA,14,TRBV30,AWSVGGSISTDTQY
TRBJ1-1,NA,10,TRBV7-9,ASSLETYEAF
TRBJ2-5,once,12,TRBV7-9,ASSLGAGKETQY
TRBJ1-6,NA,15,TRBV7-2,ASSLSEGQGGFSPLH
TRBJ1-1,NA,13,TRBV5-6,ASSKSPRENTEAF
TRBJ2-4,NA,12,TRBV18,ASSPQLAKNIQY
TRBJ2-7,NA,13,TRBV4-3,ASSQTLGHTYEQY
TRBJ2-2,NA,12,TRBV29-1,SVGTVRNSGELF
TRBJ2-7,NA,12,TRBV4-3,ASSQDKRGYEQY
TRBJ2-1,NA,14,TRBV16,ASSQSAGAQDNEQF
TRBJ2-1,NA,14,TRBV4-1,AISPRDTYSYNEQF
TRBJ2-7,NA,10,TRBV5-5,ASSKDLYEQY
TRBJ2-7,NA,14,TRBV14,ASSEGLAGASYEQY
TRBJ2-5,NA,15,TRBV7-2,ASSLATSGAYQETQY
TRBJ2-7,NA,10,TRBV29-1,SVEASEYEQY
TRBJ2-3,NA,16,TRBV9,ASSDPPLNLAGVDTQY
TRBJ2-3,NA,13,TRBV7-9,ASSARQGAGDTQY
TRBJ1-1,many,12,TRBV11-2,ASSSGQGWTEAF
TRBJ2-7,NA,13,TRBV18,ASQLSGGLPYEQY
TRBJ1-1,NA,13,TRBV30,AWSPRWDRGSEAF
TRBJ2-7,few,13,TRBV7-9,ASSLGSEGRDEQY
TRBJ2-3,NA,10,TRBV11-2,ASTLPPYTQY
TRBJ2-2,NA,12,TRBV28,ASSYPALRGELF
TRBJ2-5,once,14,TRBV11-2,ASSLHSGGREETQY
TRBJ2-7,NA,12,TRBV9,ASSNGRGAYEQY
TRBJ2-3,NA,18,TRBV5-5,ASSSLTGGLGPEPGDTQY
TRBJ1-6,NA,12,TRBV7-9,ASSTGQGISPLH
TRBJ1-2,NA,12,TRBV13,ASRATGTGYGYT
TRBJ2-5,NA,14,TRBV2,ASSVGTISYQETQY
TRBJ1-5,NA,16,TRBV6-2/TRBV6-3,ASSYHGGAGIRNQPQH
TRBJ2-3,NA,14,TRBV30,AWSVGTSGGTDTQY
TRBJ2-3,NA,12,TRBV14,ASSRDSLTDTQY